Included here is one T cell receptor (beta chain) sequence, with context. In the authors' methods: The authors estimated nucleated cell counts from reference gene primer amplification. The protocol was immunoSEQ multiplex PCR, while the TCRdb copy is restricted to in-frame clones and leaves out a portion. The DNA was the basis for D and trimming; V, J and clone size are from that table. In the table there are approximately 300,000 clones, 80% to 95% of which are singletons. These data originate in a study of blood T cell repertoires in COVID-19. Study-wide background: From the United States, Italy and Spain came samples of acute and convalescent COVID-19. The cDNA or gDNA used as material had been derived from T cells, B-cell-depleted T cells, or PBMCs.

V gave up 4 bases and J gave up 0 bases; unmatched junction bases: 7. The CDR3 covers 15 residues. Material for sequencing was peripheral blood. The source of this sequence is a woman in her thirties with COVID-19, enrolled during active disease. The chain employs TRBV5-3 and TRBJ2-7, with 7 bases identical to TRBD2. TRBV5-3 counts as an open reading frame of uncertain function. The CDR3 sequence: CARSGPGTTSYEQYF. The CDR3 region has the DNA TGTGCCAGAAGCGGCCCCGGGACTACCTCCTACGAGCAGTACTTC.